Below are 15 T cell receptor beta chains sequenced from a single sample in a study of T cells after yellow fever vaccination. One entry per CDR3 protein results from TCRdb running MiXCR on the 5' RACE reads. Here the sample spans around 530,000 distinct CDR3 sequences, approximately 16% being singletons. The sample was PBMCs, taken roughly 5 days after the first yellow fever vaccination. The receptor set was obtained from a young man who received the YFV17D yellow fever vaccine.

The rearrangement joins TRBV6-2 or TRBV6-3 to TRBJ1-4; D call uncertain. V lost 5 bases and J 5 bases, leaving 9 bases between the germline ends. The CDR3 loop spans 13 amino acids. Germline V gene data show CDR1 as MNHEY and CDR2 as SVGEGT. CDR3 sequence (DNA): TGTGCCAGCAGTAATGATGGCAATGAAAAACTGTTTTTT. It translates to CASSNDGNEKLFF.

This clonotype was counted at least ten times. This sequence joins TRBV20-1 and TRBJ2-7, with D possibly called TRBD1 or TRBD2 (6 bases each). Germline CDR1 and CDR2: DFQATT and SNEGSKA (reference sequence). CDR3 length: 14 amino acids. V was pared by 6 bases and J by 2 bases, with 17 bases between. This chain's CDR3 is CSAGRGASAYEQYF. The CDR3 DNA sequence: TGCAGTGCGGGAAGGGGGGCTAGCGCCTACGAGCAGTACTTC.

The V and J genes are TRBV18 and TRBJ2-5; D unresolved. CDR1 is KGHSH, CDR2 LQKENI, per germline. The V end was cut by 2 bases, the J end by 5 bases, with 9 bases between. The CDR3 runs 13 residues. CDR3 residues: CASSPRIGETQYF. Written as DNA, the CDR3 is TGTGCCAGCTCACCAAGGATCGGGGAGACCCAGTACTTC.

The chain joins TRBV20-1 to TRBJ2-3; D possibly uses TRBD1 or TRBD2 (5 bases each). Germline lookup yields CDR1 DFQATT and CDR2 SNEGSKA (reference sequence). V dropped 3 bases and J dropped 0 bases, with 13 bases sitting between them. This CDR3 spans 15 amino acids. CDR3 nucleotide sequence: TGCAGTGCTAGCTCGCAGGGACCGAGCACAGATACGCAGTATTTT. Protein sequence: CSASSQGPSTDTQYF.

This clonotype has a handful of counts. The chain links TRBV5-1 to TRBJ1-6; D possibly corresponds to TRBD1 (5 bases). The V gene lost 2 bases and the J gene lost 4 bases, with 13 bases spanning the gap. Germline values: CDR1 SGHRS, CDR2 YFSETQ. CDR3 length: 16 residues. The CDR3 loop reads CASSLSGARYNSPLHF. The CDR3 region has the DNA TGCGCCAGCAGCTTAAGTGGGGCGCGGTATAATTCACCCCTCCACTTT.

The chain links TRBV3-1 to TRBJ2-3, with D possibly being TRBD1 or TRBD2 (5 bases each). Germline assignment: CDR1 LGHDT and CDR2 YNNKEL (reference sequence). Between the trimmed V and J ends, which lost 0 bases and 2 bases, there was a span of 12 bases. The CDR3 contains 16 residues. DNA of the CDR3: TGTGCCAGCAGCCAAGAGGCGAGAGGGGCCACAGATACGCAGTATTTT. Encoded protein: CASSQEARGATDTQYF.

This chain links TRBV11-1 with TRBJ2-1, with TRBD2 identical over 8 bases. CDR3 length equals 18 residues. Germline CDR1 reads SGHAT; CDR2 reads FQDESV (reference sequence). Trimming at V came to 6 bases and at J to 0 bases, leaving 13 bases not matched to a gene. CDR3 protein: CASSPGGSGVLSYNEQFF. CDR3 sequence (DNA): TGTGCCAGCAGTCCCGGGGGTAGCGGGGTTCTCTCCTACAATGAGCAGTTCTTC.

The CDR3 region has the DNA TGTGCCAGCAGCTTTTCAGCAGGGAACACTGAAGCTTTCTTT. Its protein product is CASSFSAGNTEAFF. This chain connects TRBV7-9 to TRBJ1-1; D gene unclear. V lost 3 bases, J lost 1 base, and 9 bases lay in between. Per germline, CDR1 SEHNR and CDR2 FQNEAQ (reference sequence). This CDR3 spans 14 amino acids. Full variable domain (outside the CDR3, taken from reference TRBV7-9 and TRBJ1-1): DTGVSQNPRHKITKRGQNVTFRCDPISEHNRLYWYRQTLGQGPEFLTYFQNEAQLEKSRLLSDRFSAERPKGSFSTLEIQRTEQGDSAMYLCASSFSAGNTEAFFGQGTRLTVV.

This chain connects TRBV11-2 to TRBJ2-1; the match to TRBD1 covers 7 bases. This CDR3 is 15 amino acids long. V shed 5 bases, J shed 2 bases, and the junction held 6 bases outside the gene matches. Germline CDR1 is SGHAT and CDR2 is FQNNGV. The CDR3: CASSTGTAPYNEQFF. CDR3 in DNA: TGTGCCAGCAGCACGGGGACAGCCCCCTACAATGAGCAGTTCTTC.

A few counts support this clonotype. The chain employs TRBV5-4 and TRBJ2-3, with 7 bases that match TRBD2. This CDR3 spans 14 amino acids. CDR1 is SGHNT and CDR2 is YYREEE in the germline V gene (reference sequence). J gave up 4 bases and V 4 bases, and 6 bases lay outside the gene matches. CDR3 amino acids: CASSITSVPDTQYF. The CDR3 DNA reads TGTGCCAGCAGCATTACTAGCGTCCCAGATACGCAGTATTTT. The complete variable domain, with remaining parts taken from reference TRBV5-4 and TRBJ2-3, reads ETGVTQSPTHLIKTRGQQVTLRCSSQSGHNTVSWYQQALGQGPQFIFQYYREEENGRGNFPPRFSGLQFPNYSSELNVNALELDDSALYLCASSITSVPDTQYFGPGTRLTVL.

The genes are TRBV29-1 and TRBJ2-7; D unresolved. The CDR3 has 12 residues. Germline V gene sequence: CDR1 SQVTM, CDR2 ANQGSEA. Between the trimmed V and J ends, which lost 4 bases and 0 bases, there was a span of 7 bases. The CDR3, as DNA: TGCAGCGTTGTAGGGAACTCCTACGAGCAGTACTTC. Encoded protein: CSVVGNSYEQYF.

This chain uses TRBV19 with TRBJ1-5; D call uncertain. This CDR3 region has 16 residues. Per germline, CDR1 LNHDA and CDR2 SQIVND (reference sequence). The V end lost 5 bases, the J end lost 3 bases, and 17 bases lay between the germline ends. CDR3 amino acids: CASSPSLGSHNQPQHF. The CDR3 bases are TGTGCCAGTAGTCCTTCCTTGGGCAGTCACAATCAGCCCCAGCATTTT.

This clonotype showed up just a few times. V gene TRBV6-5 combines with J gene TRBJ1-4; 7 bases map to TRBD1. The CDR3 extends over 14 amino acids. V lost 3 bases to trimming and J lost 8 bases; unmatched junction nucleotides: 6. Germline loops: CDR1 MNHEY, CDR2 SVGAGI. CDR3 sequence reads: CASSYRGPREKLFF. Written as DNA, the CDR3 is TGTGCCAGCAGTTATAGGGGGCCAAGAGAAAAACTGTTTTTT.

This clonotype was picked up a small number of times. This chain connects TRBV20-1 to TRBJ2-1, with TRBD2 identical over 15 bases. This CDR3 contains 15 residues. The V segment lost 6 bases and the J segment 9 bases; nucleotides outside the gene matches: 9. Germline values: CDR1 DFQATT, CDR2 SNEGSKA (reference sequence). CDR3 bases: TGCAGTGCGGACTGGACTAGCGGGGGGGCTGGTGAGCAGTTCTTC. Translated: CSADWTSGGAGEQFF.

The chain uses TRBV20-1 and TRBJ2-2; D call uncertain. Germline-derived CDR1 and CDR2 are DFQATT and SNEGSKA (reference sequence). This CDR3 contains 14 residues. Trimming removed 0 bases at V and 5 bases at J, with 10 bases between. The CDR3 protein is CSARDLSSTGELFF. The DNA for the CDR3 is TGCAGTGCTAGAGATCTGAGTTCGACCGGGGAGCTGTTTTTT.